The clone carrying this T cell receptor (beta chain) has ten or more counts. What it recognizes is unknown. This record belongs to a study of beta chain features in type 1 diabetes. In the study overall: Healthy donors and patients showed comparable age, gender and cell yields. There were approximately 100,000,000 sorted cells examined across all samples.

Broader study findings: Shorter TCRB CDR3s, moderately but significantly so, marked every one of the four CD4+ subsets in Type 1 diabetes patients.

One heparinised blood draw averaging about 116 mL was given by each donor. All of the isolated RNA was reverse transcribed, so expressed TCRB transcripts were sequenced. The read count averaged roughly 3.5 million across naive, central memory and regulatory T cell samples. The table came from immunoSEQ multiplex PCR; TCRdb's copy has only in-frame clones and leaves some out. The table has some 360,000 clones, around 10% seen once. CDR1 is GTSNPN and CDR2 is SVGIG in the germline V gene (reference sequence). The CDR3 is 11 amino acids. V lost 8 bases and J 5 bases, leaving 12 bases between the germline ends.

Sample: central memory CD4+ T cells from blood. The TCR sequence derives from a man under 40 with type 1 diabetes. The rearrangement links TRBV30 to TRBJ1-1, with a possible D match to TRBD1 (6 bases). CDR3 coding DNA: TGTGCCGGGGGCAGGGGAACTGAAGCTTTCTTT. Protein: CAGGRGTEAFF.